Sequencing of this TCR beta chain was carried out in a study of Ad26.COV2.S vaccination and SARS-CoV-2 variants. Study context: Dosing was one shot or two shots 56 days apart.

Sequenced by immunoSEQ multiplex PCR; TCRdb stores in-frame clones only, minus some. Of about 350,000 clones in the sample, 88% were seen once. In its sample, this clone was seen a few times. Its antigen is currently unknown. The CDR3 is made up of 14 amino acids. The V end lost 5 bases, the J end lost 0 bases, and 10 bases lay between the germline ends. The germline V gene has CDR1 SEHNR and CDR2 FQNEAQ (reference sequence). The sample's treatment: roughly 18 received Ad26.COV2.S at low or high dose, single or two shots; 5 received placebo; per-sample allocation not given. Sampling happened 63 days after the first vaccine or placebo injection. Boston supplied an adult donor aged 18-55 years. Study-wide findings and caveats: Similar non-spike TCR breadth was observed in recipients of vaccine and of placebo. Substantial response breadth was reportedly seen for spike-specific CD8+ and CD4+ T cells after vaccination.

This chain uses TRBV7-9 with TRBJ1-1; D call uncertain. Sequencing was performed on peripheral blood, taken in a trial of Ad26.COV2.S vaccine versus placebo. This TCR came from a person aged 18 to 65 who received the Ad26.COV2.S COVID-19 vaccine or a placebo. This CDR3 is CASSPPRMNTEAFF. CDR3 DNA: TGTGCCAGCAGCCCACCCAGAATGAACACTGAAGCTTTCTTT. Filled out from reference TRBV7-9 and TRBJ1-1, the complete variable domain reads DTGVSQNPRHKITKRGQNVTFRCDPISEHNRLYWYRQTLGQGPEFLTYFQNEAQLEKSRLLSDRFSAERPKGSFSTLEIQRTEQGDSAMYLCASSPPRMNTEAFFGQGTRLTVV.